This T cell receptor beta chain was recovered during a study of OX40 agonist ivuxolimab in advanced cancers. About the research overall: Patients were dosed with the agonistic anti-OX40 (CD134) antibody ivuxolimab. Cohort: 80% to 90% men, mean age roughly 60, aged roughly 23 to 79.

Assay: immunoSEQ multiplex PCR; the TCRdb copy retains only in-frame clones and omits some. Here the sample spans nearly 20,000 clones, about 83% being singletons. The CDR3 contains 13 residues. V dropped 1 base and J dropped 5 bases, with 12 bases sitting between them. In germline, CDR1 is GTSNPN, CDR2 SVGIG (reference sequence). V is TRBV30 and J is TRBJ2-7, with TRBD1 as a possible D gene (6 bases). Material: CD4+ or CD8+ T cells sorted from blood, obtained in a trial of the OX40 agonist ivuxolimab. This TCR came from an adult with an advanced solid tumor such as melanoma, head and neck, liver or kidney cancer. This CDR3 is CAWSETGRDEQYF. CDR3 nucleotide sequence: TGTGCCTGGAGTGAGACAGGTAGGGACGAGCAGTACTTC. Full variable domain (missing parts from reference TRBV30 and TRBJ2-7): SQTIHQWPATLVQPVGSPLSLECTVEGTSNPNLYWYRQAAGRGLQLLFYSVGIGQISSEVPQNLSASRPQDRQFILSSKKLLLSDSGFYLCAWSETGRDEQYFGPGTRLTVT.